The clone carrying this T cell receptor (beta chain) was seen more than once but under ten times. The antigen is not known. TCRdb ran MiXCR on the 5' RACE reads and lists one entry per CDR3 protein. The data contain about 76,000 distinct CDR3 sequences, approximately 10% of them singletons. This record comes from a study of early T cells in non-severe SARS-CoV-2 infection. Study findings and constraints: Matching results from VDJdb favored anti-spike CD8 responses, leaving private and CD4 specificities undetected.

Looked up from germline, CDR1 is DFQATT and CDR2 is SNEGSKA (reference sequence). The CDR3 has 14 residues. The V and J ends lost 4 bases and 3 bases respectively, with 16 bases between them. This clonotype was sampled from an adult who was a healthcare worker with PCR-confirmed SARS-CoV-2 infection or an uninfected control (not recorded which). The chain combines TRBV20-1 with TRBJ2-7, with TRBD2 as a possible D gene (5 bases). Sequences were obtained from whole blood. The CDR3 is CSANQASRGYEQYF. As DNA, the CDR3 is TGCAGTGCTAATCAGGCTAGCCGGGGCTACGAGCAGTACTTC.